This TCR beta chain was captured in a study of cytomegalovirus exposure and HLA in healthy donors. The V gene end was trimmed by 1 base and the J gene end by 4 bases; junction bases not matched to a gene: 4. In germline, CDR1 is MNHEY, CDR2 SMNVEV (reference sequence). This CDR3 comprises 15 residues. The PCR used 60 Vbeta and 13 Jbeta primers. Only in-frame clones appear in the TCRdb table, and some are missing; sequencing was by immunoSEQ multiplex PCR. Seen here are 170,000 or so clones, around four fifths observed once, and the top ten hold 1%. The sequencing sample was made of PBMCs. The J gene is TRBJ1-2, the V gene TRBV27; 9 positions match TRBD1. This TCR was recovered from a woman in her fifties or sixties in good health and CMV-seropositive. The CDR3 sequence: CASSLWTGASYGYTF. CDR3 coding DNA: TGTGCCAGCAGTTTATGGACAGGGGCAAGCTATGGCTACACCTTC.